Described below is a single T cell receptor (beta chain) sequence and its context. Its target is not known. Here immunoSEQ multiplex PCR was the method, and the copy in TCRdb shows in-frame clones only, minus some. The repertoire consists of 9,000 to 15,000 clones, with 75% to 80% occurring once and the leading ten covering about 50%. The ends lost 10 bases at V and 15 bases at J; junction bases unmatched: 17. This CDR3 spans 13 amino acids. Per germline, CDR1 MNHNY and CDR2 SVGAGI (reference sequence). The record originates from a study of STAT3 mutations in large granular lymphocyte leukemia. On the study more broadly: Roughly half of the longitudinally sequenced T-LGLL patients carried detectable canonical activating STAT3 mutations. Study-wide findings and caveats: Persisting codominant clonotypes may have hidden a small pathogenic clone. Every T-cell large granular lymphocyte leukemia patient had at least one immunodominant TCR beta clonotype.

Sequenced material: peripheral blood mononuclear cells. The chain employs TRBV6-6 and TRBJ2-1; 8 nucleotides match TRBD2. This clonotype was sampled from a man between 60 and 70 years old with T-cell large granular lymphocyte leukemia. Some clones in this sample may be carry-over from other donors' samples. CDR3 in amino acids: CATRPQSRGRTFF. As DNA, the CDR3 is TGTGCCACCCGCCCTCAAAGCCGCGGGAGGACGTTCTTC.